This TCR beta chain was captured in a study of blood T cell repertoires in COVID-19. In the study overall: Italy, Spain and the United States were the sources of the convalescent and acute COVID-19 samples. Sources were T cells, B-cell-depleted T cells, or PBMCs; the material itself was cDNA or gDNA.

This clone was picked up a small number of times. Methods used by the authors: Estimation of nucleated cell counts was performed using reference gene primer amplification. Assay: immunoSEQ multiplex PCR; the TCRdb copy retains only in-frame clones and omits some. The V and J calls and clone size come from that table; D and trimming were worked out from the DNA. The sample yields roughly 200,000 clones, around 87% seen once. Sequenced input: peripheral blood. The receptor's source is a man over 45 with acute or convalescent COVID-19.

This chain's CDR3 is CASTLAPPGLLVTGELFF. The CDR3 bases are TGTGCCAGCACCCTAGCCCCCCCGGGACTCCTGGTAACCGGGGAGCTGTTTTTT. The chain links TRBV28 to TRBJ2-2, with D perhaps TRBD2 (6 bases). The CDR3 sequence is 18 residues long. The germline CDR1 and CDR2 sequences are MDHEN and SYDVKM. Trimming pared 7 bases from V and 5 bases from J, leaving 26 bases between. Combining the CDR3 with reference TRBV28 and TRBJ2-2 gives the whole variable domain DVKVTQSSRYLVKRTGEKVFLECVQDMDHENMFWYRQDPGLGLRLIYFSYDVKMKEKGDIPEGYSVSREKKERFSLILESASTNQTSMYLCASTLAPPGLLVTGELFFGEGSRLTVL.